This T cell receptor (beta chain) was obtained from a study of Ad26.COV2.S vaccination and SARS-CoV-2 variants. Clones were read by immunoSEQ multiplex PCR, and TCRdb kept only the in-frame ones, dropping some. The repertoire has about 440,000 clones, roughly 87% of them found once; the top ten carry around 4.5%. Treatment meaning: around 19 received Ad26.COV2.S at low or high dose, single or two shots; about 5 received placebo; per-sample allocation not given. Sampling happened 63 days after the first vaccine or placebo injection. This specimen was peripheral blood, taken in a trial of Ad26.COV2.S vaccine versus placebo. This receptor was obtained from a person aged 18-65 years who received the Ad26.COV2.S COVID-19 vaccine or a placebo.

CDR3 amino acids: CASSLYSEETQYF. The CDR3, as DNA: TGTGCCAGCAGCTTATATAGTGAAGAGACCCAGTACTTC. The rearrangement joins TRBV5-5 to TRBJ2-5, with D unresolved. Germline V gene sequence: CDR1 SGHKS, CDR2 YYEKEE (reference sequence). This CDR3 spans 13 amino acids. Trimming took off 2 bases at V and 3 bases at J, with 8 bases between the two ends.